Below, one T cell receptor beta chain is given with its context. Antigen: not known. This entry comes from a study of T cells in Graves' hyperthyroidism and ophthalmopathy. At the level of the study: Peripheral blood was secured at the point of initial diagnosis, before any treatment.

CDR1 is MNHNS, CDR2 SASEGT, per germline. This CDR3 has 13 amino acids. V lost 5 bases and J lost 4, with 11 bases in between. The investigators amplified TCR beta CDR3 regions from RNA transcripts. The HTBI primer set was used in a first-round RT-PCR of the TCR CDR3. TCRdb called the multiplex PCR reads again in MiXCR, with one record for every CDR3 protein. Of under 600,000 distinct CDR3 sequences in the sample, around 16% are singletons; the top ten hold 3% to 4%. Overall study findings and caveats: Ophthalmopathy was predicted by the model a median of about 6.7 months ahead of onset.

The chain employs TRBV6-1 and TRBJ1-1; D unresolved. Sequencing was carried out using blood. This sequence originates from a woman in her thirties or forties with Graves' ophthalmopathy. The CDR3: CASSPSGPTEAFF. The CDR3 DNA sequence: TGTGCCAGCAGTCCTTCAGGACCCACTGAAGCTTTCTTT.